This TCR beta chain originates from a study of shared clonotypes between healthy human individuals. The overall study: Every donor yielded three CD4 naive, three CD4 memory, two CD8 naive and one CD8 memory plate. General study findings and limits: Despite large depth, rarefaction showed incomplete sorted-subset sequencing.

The germline V gene has CDR1 ENHRY and CDR2 SYGVKD. Germline trimming cut 6 bases from V and 3 bases from J; bases unmatched to any gene: 2. The CDR3 extends over 12 amino acids. Concerning this clone itself: The antigen remains undetermined. Other DNA sequences in the same sample also yield this CDR3.

The repertoire was sequenced with immunoSEQ multiplex PCR; TCRdb's copy has only in-frame clones and lacks some. The data hold approximately 840,000 clones, with 96% observed a single time. Naivety among CD8 cells was defined by CD45RO negativity and positive CCR7 selection, thereby excluding terminally differentiated effector memory CD45RA+ cells. Donors included only healthy HIV-negative adults lacking recent acute infections or vaccinations. Sequencing input: naive CD8+ T cells sorted from blood. The TCR sequence derives from a young man in good health. The chain combines TRBV10-3 with TRBJ2-7; 7 bases match TRBD2. CDR3 protein: CAIRTGGYEQYF. DNA for the CDR3: TGTGCCATCAGGACGGGAGGCTACGAGCAGTACTTC.